One sample yielded the 30 T cell receptor beta chains listed below, sequenced in a study of blood T cell repertoires in COVID-19. Here immunoSEQ multiplex PCR was the method, and the copy in TCRdb shows in-frame clones only, minus some. The table has fewer than 100,000 clones, around 87% seen once. Material: peripheral blood. These TCRs come from a human donor with acute or convalescent COVID-19. The donor label of this sample is uncertain.

The rearrangement joins TRBV19 to TRBJ1-2; 9 bases line up with TRBD1. J lost 5 bases, V lost 5 bases, and 9 bases had no gene match. The CDR3 sequence is 15 residues long. Germline V gene lookup returns CDR1 LNHDA and CDR2 SQIVND (reference sequence). The CDR3 spells CASSPTGGGPYGYTF. Here the CDR3 DNA reads TGTGCCAGTAGTCCCACAGGGGGCGGGCCATATGGCTACACCTTC.

The V and J genes are TRBV6-2 or TRBV6-3 and TRBJ2-3; D unclear. The CDR3 sequence is 15 residues long. Germline loops: CDR1 MNHEY, CDR2 SVGEGT. V was clipped by 3 bases and J by 2 bases, with 12 bases between them. CDR3 residues: CASSYTTGNTDTQYF. The CDR3 region has the DNA TGTGCCAGCAGTTATACTACCGGAAACACAGATACGCAGTATTTT.

V is TRBV6-5 and J is TRBJ2-7; D might be TRBD2 (6 bases). V shed 8 bases and J shed 6 bases, with 23 bases lying between them. CDR1 and CDR2 (germline): MNHEY, SVGAGI. The CDR3 has 15 residues. CDR3 sequence (DNA): TGTGCCAGCGTTGGCGGGACCGTTCCGGGGTTCGAGCAGTACTTC. Amino acids: CASVGGTVPGFEQYF.

The chain carries TRBV2 and TRBJ2-2; no firm D call. Trimming took off 2 bases at V and 7 bases at J, with 11 bases between the two ends. The germline CDR1 and CDR2 sequences are SNHLY and FYNNEI. There are 14 residues in the CDR3. The CDR3 DNA reads TGTGCCAGCAGTGAACTCCCCTCCTTCGGGGAGCTGTTTTTT. Translation gives CASSELPSFGELFF.

This sequence joins TRBV14 and TRBJ2-7; D not resolved. The CDR3 runs to 14 residues. Germline CDR1 SGHDN, CDR2 FVKESK. V dropped 0 bases and J dropped 3 bases, with 9 bases sitting between them. CDR3 loop: CASSQDPTIYEQYF. The CDR3, as DNA: TGTGCCAGCAGCCAAGACCCTACCATCTACGAGCAGTACTTC.

V and J are TRBV12-5 and TRBJ2-3; D remains unclear. Trimming removed 7 bases from V and 1 base from J, with 9 bases in between. The CDR3 is 13 residues long. CDR1 and CDR2 from the germline V gene are LGHNT and FRNRAP. CDR3 sequence (DNA): TGTGCTAGTGCGGTAGTCGGCACAGATACGCAGTATTTT. This encodes CASAVVGTDTQYF.

This sequence joins TRBV5-6 and TRBJ1-4; D unresolved. The germline V gene has CDR1 SGHDT and CDR2 YYEEEE. This CDR3 is built from 16 residues. Trimming stripped 2 bases from V and 0 bases from J, with 11 bases between. This CDR3 is CASSFIQSATNEKLFF. In DNA form, the CDR3 reads TGTGCCAGCAGCTTCATACAGAGTGCAACTAATGAAAAACTGTTTTTT.

The chain has TRBV29-1 and TRBJ2-7; 9 nucleotides line up with TRBD2. V was clipped by 6 bases and J by 4 bases; unmatched bases: 10. The CDR3 length is 14 residues. Germline assignment: CDR1 SQVTM and CDR2 ANQGSEA. The CDR3 DNA follows: TGCAGCGTGCCCGCGGGAGGGGGTAATTACGAGCAGTACTTC. Protein sequence: CSVPAGGGNYEQYF.

The chain combines TRBV4-1 with TRBJ1-5; D gene ambiguous. Germline assignment: CDR1 MGHRA and CDR2 YSYEKL. Deletions cut 4 bases from V and 4 bases from J, with 14 bases between. CDR3 size: 15 residues. The DNA of the CDR3 is TGCGCCAGCAGCCCCTCAATTACAGAAAATCAGCCCCAGCATTTT. Protein: CASSPSITENQPQHF.

This clone is large by share. This rearrangement joins TRBV6-1 to TRBJ1-2, with D unresolved. V was pared by 1 base and J by 0 bases, with 18 bases between. Germline V CDR1 and CDR2: MNHNS, SASEGT. The CDR3 spans 18 residues. The CDR3 here is CASSEEAALVDTNYGYTF. For the CDR3, the DNA is TGTGCCAGCAGTGAAGAAGCGGCCCTGGTAGACACTAACTATGGCTACACCTTC.

V gene TRBV12-3 or TRBV12-4 combines with J gene TRBJ1-5; possibly TRBD1 for D (5 bases). Trimming pared 6 bases from V and 4 bases from J, leaving 10 bases between. The length of the CDR3 is 13 residues. Here the CDR3 reads CASSPRQNQPQHF. CDR3 sequence (DNA): TGTGCCAGCAGCCCTCGACAGAATCAGCCCCAGCATTTT.

The chain links TRBV6-5 to TRBJ2-1; 8 bases align to TRBD1. J was trimmed by 0 bases and V by 6 bases; bases with no gene match: 4. CDR3 length: 15 residues. Germline CDR1 reads MNHEY; CDR2 reads SVGAGI. The CDR3 DNA reads TGTGCCAGCAGCAAGACAGGGGACTCCTACAATGAGCAGTTCTTC. It is translated as CASSKTGDSYNEQFF.

The chain's CDR3 is CASSEAGLQETQYF. The CDR3 region has the DNA TGTGCCAGCAGCGAAGCGGGACTCCAAGAGACCCAGTACTTC. The chain has TRBV7-2 and TRBJ2-5, with TRBD2 matching 7 bases. J was trimmed by 1 base and V by 5 bases; bases with no gene match: 4. This CDR3 is 14 amino acids long. From germline, CDR1 is SGHTA and CDR2 FQGNSA.

This clone has just a few counts. The genes are TRBV18 and TRBJ1-1; D is perhaps TRBD1 (5 bases). Trimming removed 3 bases from V and 0 bases from J, with 14 bases in between. Germline CDR1 and CDR2: KGHSH and LQKENI. The CDR3 extends over 16 amino acids. CDR3 amino acids: CASSPVQLDMNTEAFF. In DNA form, the CDR3 reads TGTGCCAGCTCACCGGTCCAGCTGGACATGAACACTGAAGCTTTCTTT.

This rearrangement joins TRBV27 to TRBJ1-1; no firm D call. The CDR3 spans 15 residues. The ends were cut back, 6 bases at V and 1 base at J, with 15 bases in the middle. Per germline, CDR1 MNHEY and CDR2 SMNVEV (reference sequence). The CDR3 is CASRSRERQNTEAFF. DNA of the CDR3: TGTGCCAGCAGGTCGCGGGAGCGGCAGAACACTGAAGCTTTCTTT.

The V gene is TRBV11-3, the J gene TRBJ2-4; 10 bases are shared with TRBD1. The CDR3 length is 17 residues. Germline V gene sequence: CDR1 SGHNT, CDR2 YENEEA. The ends lost 6 bases at V and 1 base at J; junction bases unmatched: 9. Here the CDR3 reads CASSRRGDRGAKNIQYF. The CDR3 coding sequence is TGTGCCAGCAGTCGCAGGGGGGACAGGGGCGCCAAAAACATTCAGTACTTC.

The chain is built from TRBV9 and TRBJ2-3; 9 positions match TRBD2. Germline CDR1 is SGDLS and CDR2 is YYNGEE. CDR3 length: 15 residues. V gave up 2 bases and J gave up 0 bases; unmatched junction bases: 1. The CDR3 here is CASSVSGRSTDTQYF. The CDR3, as DNA: TGTGCCAGCAGCGTTAGCGGGAGAAGCACAGATACGCAGTATTTT.

This sequence joins TRBV10-3 and TRBJ2-2; 8 positions agree with TRBD1. V lost 3 bases and J lost 9; bases outside the gene matches: 9. The length of the CDR3 is 15 residues. The germline CDR1 and CDR2 sequences are ENHRY and SYGVKD. CDR3 in DNA: TGTGCCATCAGTGACGCCAAACAGGGGGTTTGGGAGCTGTTTTTT. Protein sequence: CAISDAKQGVWELFF.

The V call is TRBV7-9, the J call TRBJ2-1; TRBD2 is a possible D gene (5 bases). The CDR3 is 13 residues long. The germline V gene encodes CDR1 SEHNR and CDR2 FQNEAQ (reference sequence). V shed 3 bases and J shed 6 bases, with 9 bases lying between them. The CDR3 here is CASSFGDGNEQFF. The CDR3 nucleotides read TGTGCCAGCAGCTTCGGGGATGGCAATGAGCAGTTCTTC. Looking up the rest from reference TRBV7-9 and TRBJ2-1 gives the full variable domain: DTGVSQNPRHKITKRGQNVTFRCDPISEHNRLYWYRQTLGQGPEFLTYFQNEAQLEKSRLLSDRFSAERPKGSFSTLEIQRTEQGDSAMYLCASSFGDGNEQFFGPGTRLTVL.

The chain links TRBV6-5 to TRBJ1-2, with a weak D call TRBD1 (5 bases). Germline V gene data show CDR1 as MNHEY and CDR2 as SVGAGI. V was clipped by 0 bases and J by 0 bases, with 11 bases between them. This CDR3 has 16 residues. In nucleotides, the CDR3 is TGTGCCAGCAGTTACTCTAAGGGACTTTCTAACTATGGCTACACCTTC. This gives the protein CASSYSKGLSNYGYTF.

This clone was found once. The V gene is TRBV30, the J gene TRBJ2-7; 8 bases agree with TRBD2. With 3 bases clipped from V and 2 bases from J, the junction kept 3 bases outside the gene matches. CDR3 length: 13 amino acids. Per the germline V gene, CDR1 is GTSNPN and CDR2 is SVGIG (reference sequence). The CDR3 reads CAWSSGGPYEQYF. As DNA, the CDR3 is TGTGCCTGGAGCAGCGGGGGTCCCTACGAGCAGTACTTC.

This clone appeared a single time. This chain uses TRBV29-1 with TRBJ2-7, with 7 bases that match TRBD1. Losses at the gene ends were 5 bases for V and 0 bases for J; bases not matched to a gene: 10. The CDR3 runs to 15 residues. Germline V gene lookup returns CDR1 SQVTM and CDR2 ANQGSEA. In DNA, the CDR3 is TGCAGCGTTTTTGAACCGGGACAGAGCTCCTACGAGCAGTACTTC. Amino acid sequence: CSVFEPGQSSYEQYF.

The gene calls are TRBV12-3 or TRBV12-4 and TRBJ1-3; no clear D. Trimming cost V 6 bases and J 5 bases, with 11 bases left between them. This CDR3 region has 13 residues. The CDR3 sequence is CASREPPRNTIYF. CDR3 nucleotides: TGTGCCAGCAGGGAGCCGCCCAGAAACACCATATATTTT.

In nucleotides, the CDR3 is TGTGCCCGGCCTTTGAGGTGGAGACTCTCCTACGAGCAGTACTTC. It encodes CARPLRWRLSYEQYF. The chain is built from TRBV24-1 and TRBJ2-7; D not resolved. The V gene lost 12 bases and the J gene lost 0 bases, with 20 bases spanning the gap. Germline V gene sequence: CDR1 KGHDR, CDR2 SFDVKD. This CDR3 has 15 amino acids.

This chain connects TRBV7-9 to TRBJ2-3; D ambiguous. The CDR3 loop spans 12 amino acids. CDR1 and CDR2 (germline): SEHNR, FQNEAQ (reference sequence). V lost 5 bases, J lost 4 bases, and 7 bases lay in between. CDR3 loop: CASSPLPDTQYF. CDR3 DNA: TGTGCCAGCAGCCCCCTCCCAGATACGCAGTATTTT.

In nucleotides, the CDR3 is TGTGCCAGCAGATCCGGGACTAGCGGATCCTACGAGCAGTACTTC. Its protein is CASRSGTSGSYEQYF. The chain has TRBV6-5 and TRBJ2-7, with 11 bases identical to TRBD2. The CDR3 extends over 15 amino acids. Germline trimming cut 6 bases from V and 1 base from J; bases unmatched to any gene: 5. The germline V gene has CDR1 MNHEY and CDR2 SVGAGI.

This chain connects TRBV5-4 to TRBJ1-1, with 8 bases identical to TRBD1. The ends lost 4 bases at V and 4 bases at J; junction bases unmatched: 6. In germline, CDR1 is SGHNT, CDR2 YYREEE (reference sequence). The length of the CDR3 is 14 residues. Written as DNA, the CDR3 is TGTGCCAGCAGCCCTCGACAGGGGAGCACTGAAGCTTTCTTT. Translating it yields CASSPRQGSTEAFF.

V and J are TRBV5-5 and TRBJ2-5, with TRBD2 matching 10 bases. Germline CDR1 reads SGHKS; CDR2 reads YYEKEE (reference sequence). V lost 1 base to trimming and J lost 5 bases; unmatched junction nucleotides: 14. CDR3 length: 18 amino acids. CDR3 DNA: TGTGCCAGCAGCTTGAGTTCTAGCGGGGGCCTTCATGTTGAGACCCAGTACTTC. Translation gives CASSLSSSGGLHVETQYF.

The CDR3 loop is CASRPGTGSNYGYTF. The CDR3 DNA sequence: TGTGCCAGCAGACCCGGGACAGGGTCTAACTATGGCTACACCTTC. The rearrangement joins TRBV11-3 to TRBJ1-2, with 9 bases matching TRBD1. CDR1 and CDR2 (germline): SGHNT, YENEEA. Trimming at V came to 6 bases and at J to 0 bases, leaving 5 bases not matched to a gene. The CDR3 contains 15 residues.

The gene calls are TRBV6-2 or TRBV6-3 and TRBJ1-1; D gene ambiguous. V was shortened by 1 base and J by 5 bases, with 5 bases between the two germline ends. The V gene's germline CDR1 is MNHEY and CDR2 SVGEGT. This CDR3 region has 12 residues. The CDR3 region has the DNA TGTGCCAGCAGTTACTACGGGACTGAAGCTTTCTTT. This sequence encodes CASSYYGTEAFF.